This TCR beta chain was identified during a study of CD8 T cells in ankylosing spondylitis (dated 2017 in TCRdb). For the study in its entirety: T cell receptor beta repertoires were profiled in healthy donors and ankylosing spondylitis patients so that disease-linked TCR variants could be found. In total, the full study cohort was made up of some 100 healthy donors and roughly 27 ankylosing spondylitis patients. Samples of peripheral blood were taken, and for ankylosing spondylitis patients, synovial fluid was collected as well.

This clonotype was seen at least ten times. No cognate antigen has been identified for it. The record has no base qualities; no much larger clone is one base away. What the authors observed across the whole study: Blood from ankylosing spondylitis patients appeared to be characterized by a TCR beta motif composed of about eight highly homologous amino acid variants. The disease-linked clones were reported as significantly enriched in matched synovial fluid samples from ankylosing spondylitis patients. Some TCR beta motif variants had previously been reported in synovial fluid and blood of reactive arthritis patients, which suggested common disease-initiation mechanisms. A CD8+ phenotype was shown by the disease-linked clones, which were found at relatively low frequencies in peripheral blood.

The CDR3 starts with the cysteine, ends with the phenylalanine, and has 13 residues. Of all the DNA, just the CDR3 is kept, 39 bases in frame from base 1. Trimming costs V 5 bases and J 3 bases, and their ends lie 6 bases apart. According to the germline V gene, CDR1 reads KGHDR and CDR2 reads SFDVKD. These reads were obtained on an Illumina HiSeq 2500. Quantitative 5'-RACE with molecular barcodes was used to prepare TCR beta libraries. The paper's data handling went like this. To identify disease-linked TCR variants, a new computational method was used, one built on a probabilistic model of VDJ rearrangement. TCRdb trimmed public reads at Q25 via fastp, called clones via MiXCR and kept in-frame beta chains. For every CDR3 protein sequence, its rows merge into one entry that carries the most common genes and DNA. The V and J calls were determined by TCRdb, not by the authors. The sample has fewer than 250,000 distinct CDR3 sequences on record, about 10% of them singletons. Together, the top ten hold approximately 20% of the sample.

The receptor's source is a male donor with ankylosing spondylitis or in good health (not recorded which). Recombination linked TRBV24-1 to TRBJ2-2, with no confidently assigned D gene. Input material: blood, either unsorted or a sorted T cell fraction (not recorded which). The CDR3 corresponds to CATSGRYTGELFF. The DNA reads TGTGCCACCAGTGGCAGATACACCGGGGAGCTGTTTTTT.